The clone carrying this T cell receptor (beta chain) was found once. In the original workflow: Reference gene primer amplification in the assay estimated nucleated cell counts. The repertoire was sequenced with immunoSEQ multiplex PCR; TCRdb's copy has only in-frame clones and lacks some. The D gene and trimming were derived from the DNA, and the V and J assignments and clone size from that table. Of about 300,000 clones listed, 75% to 90% are singletons. This specimen comes from a study of blood T cell repertoires in COVID-19. Across the study: The origin of the acute and convalescent COVID-19 samples was the United States, Italy and Spain. Sample material is recorded as cDNA or gDNA derived from T cells, B-cell-depleted T cells, or PBMCs.

The CDR3 runs to 13 residues. In germline, CDR1 is GTSNPN, CDR2 SVGIG (reference sequence). Trimming pared 1 base from V and 8 bases from J, leaving 14 bases between. Shortly before study entry, within 2 weeks, exposed participants had met a COVID-19 case. The sequencing input was PBMCs or T cells enriched from blood (not recorded which). This sequence was found in a woman in her thirties who had been exposed to COVID-19. This sequence joins TRBV30 and TRBJ1-2; D gene unclear. The CDR3: CAWSGSGMGGYTF. In DNA, the CDR3 is TGTGCCTGGAGTGGTTCGGGAATGGGGGGCTACACCTTC.